This T cell receptor (beta chain) was obtained from a study of shared clonotypes between healthy human individuals (dated by TCRdb to the early 2020s). In terms of the full investigation: Three men and a couple of women, aged 18 to 49 years, made up the cohort. The study deeply sequenced blood TCR repertoires of about 5 healthy adults to estimate repertoire size and the extent of clonotype sharing between individuals. Libraries were prepared and TCR repertoires were sequenced by different laboratories using diverse techniques, in order to increase sequencing depth and limit assay-specific biases. Per donor, leukapheresis produced somewhere between about 0.94 and 8.9 billion PBMCs. For each donor, CD4 naive and CD4 memory were each run on three plates, CD8 naive on two plates, and CD8 memory on one plate.

CDR1 and CDR2, per the germline V gene, are SGHRS and YFSETQ. From its cysteine to its phenylalanine, the CDR3 spans 15 amino acids. The entry retains the CDR3 DNA only, 45 bases that are in frame from base 1. V is cut back by 3 bases and J by 5 bases, with 5 bases in the junction unmatched. Notes on this clone: Its antigen is not yet known. Nothing much larger sits one base from this clone, and base qualities are not available.

Broader findings and caveats from the paper: Higher generation probabilities were observed for clonotypes shared by all four sorted-subset donors than for non-shared clonotypes. Rarefaction of sorted-subset datasets indicated incomplete sequencing despite the large sequencing depth. Because the study included only a small number of donors, the genetic and exposure-history diversity represented was limited. Pairwise subsampling led to the expectation that sequencing depth would affect the degree of clonotype sharing among donors. Sharing across a few donors was observed for about 5% of naive CD4, under 4% of naive CD8, 2% to 2.5% of memory CD4, and about 0.38% of memory CD8 clonotypes. Naive subsets generally had larger estimated clonotype richness than memory subsets did. Sampling was restricted to blood, and TCR repertoires in tissues likely differ from the TCR repertoires found in blood.

Using the deep immunoSEQ assay, multiplex PCR amplified TCR CDR3 regions from genomic DNA. Extracted genomic DNA from each cell subset was spread evenly across all wells of several immunoSEQ 96-well plates, with each plate serving as a replicate. Each replicate PCR for sorted subsets received roughly 200 ng genomic DNA, equal to roughly 33,000 T cell genomes. Purified libraries were measured with a Qubit 3.0 fluorometer, size-checked on a Bioanalyzer 2100, and measured again with the KAPA Library Quantification kit. A separate single-read 150-cycle Illumina NextSeq 550 flow cell was used to sequence each immunoSEQ 96-well plate. The authors processed their data as follows. Because the immunoSEQ output included only junctional sequences and no quality scores, the filtering could not be the same as the filtering used for full-length reads. To assign V/J genes and CDR3, sequences were annotated using PyIR, a Python wrapper for IgBLAST v1.9, with IMGT germline references. Reads were filtered out if the reads had weak V/J assignments (E-value above 1e-6), no CDR3, stop codons, out-of-frame junctions, or ambiguous translated residues. A V3J clonotype was defined by an identical inferred V gene, J gene, and CDR3 amino acid sequence. The percentage overlap between two repertoires was calculated by dividing the number of shared unique clonotypes by the size of the smaller repertoire. RTK rarefaction, the Chao1 estimator, and Recon v2.1 estimates of unobserved clonotypes were used to assess repertoire richness. Generation probabilities were computed with OLGA for all TCRbeta clonotypes obtained by the gDNA method from several donors. TCRdb's version of the immuneACCESS table is confined to in-frame rearrangements and falls short of the full clone set. An unresolved V gene accounts for under half of the shortfall where checked; the remainder is of unknown origin. V, J and clone size are taken as reported in that table, and D and trimming were inferred from the DNA itself. This sample lists roughly 2.1 million clones; about 92% were detected once. The top ten hold around 1.7% of the sample.

CD8 naive samples were CD45RO-negative cells positively selected for CCR7, giving a CD45RA+CCR7+ population that excluded TemRA cells. Healthy HIV-negative adults with no recently reported acute infections or vaccinations were included as donors. All donors were Caucasian adults living in Nashville, Tennessee, USA. Blood was obtained by leukapheresis, after which PBMCs were separated by Ficoll-Histopaque density gradient centrifugation and cryopreserved in liquid nitrogen vapor phase. Analytical flow cytometry was used to check the purity and quantity of each magnetically sorted T cell population. Genomic DNA was isolated from each sorted fraction and quantified by UV absorbance on a Nanodrop 2000c.

The chain is assembled from TRBV5-1 and TRBJ2-1; the central 10 bases match TRBD1. Sequencing input: naive CD8+ T cells from PBMCs. What this sample's cell subset or site label stands for: CD45RA+CCR7+. This clonotype was obtained from a man aged 18 to 35 in good health. Some clones in this sample may be carry-over from other donors' samples. CDR3 region: CASSSWGTGDNEQFF. The sequenced DNA: TGCGCCAGCAGCTCCTGGGGGACAGGGGACAATGAGCAGTTCTTC.